Following are 7 T cell receptor beta chains from one sample sequenced in a study of blood T cell repertoires in COVID-19. Using immunoSEQ multiplex PCR, the repertoire was profiled, and TCRdb retains in-frame clones only, with some absent. The data hold about half a million clones, with 80% to 90% observed a single time. Sequenced sample: peripheral blood. The source of these receptors is a human donor in a cohort sampled during active COVID-19.

The J gene is TRBJ1-5, the V gene TRBV19; no reliable D call. The CDR3 totals 14 residues. Germline CDR1 reads LNHDA; CDR2 reads SQIVND (reference sequence). V was shortened by 5 bases and J by 9 bases, with 17 bases between the two germline ends. The CDR3 loop reads CASSLLAATRPQHF. CDR3 DNA: TGTGCCAGTAGTTTATTAGCAGCCACAAGGCCCCAGCATTTT.

V and J are TRBV7-3 and TRBJ2-5; D may be TRBD1 (5 bases). CDR1 SGHTA and CDR2 FQGTGA come from the germline V gene. V was shortened by 5 bases and J by 7 bases, with 14 bases between the two germline ends. There are 13 residues in the CDR3. The CDR3: CASSLGQGGTQYF. CDR3 coding DNA: TGTGCCAGCAGCCTAGGGCAGGGCGGGACCCAGTACTTC.

This rearrangement joins TRBV4-2 to TRBJ2-7; 11 positions agree with TRBD2. CDR3 length equals 14 residues. Germline CDR1 LGHNA, CDR2 YNFKEQ. The trim removed 7 bases at V and 3 bases at J, leaving 5 bases unmatched. DNA for the CDR3: TGTGCCAGCAAACCGGGACTAGCGGACTACGAGCAGTACTTC. Encoded protein: CASKPGLADYEQYF.

This clone was found once. The rearrangement uses TRBV6-6 and TRBJ2-7; 9 bases line up with TRBD2. The CDR3 loop spans 15 amino acids. Per germline, CDR1 MNHNY and CDR2 SVGAGI (reference sequence). The trim removed 5 bases at V and 7 bases at J, leaving 12 bases unmatched. DNA for the CDR3: TGTGCCAGCAGTCCGGGGATAGCGGGAGTTAGTGAGCAGTACTTC. Translation gives CASSPGIAGVSEQYF.

The chain has TRBV28 and TRBJ2-7, with D possibly being TRBD1 (5 bases). Trimming took 5 bases from V and 3 from J, leaving 14 bases between them. Germline-derived CDR1 and CDR2 are MDHEN and SYDVKM. This CDR3 has 14 amino acids. The CDR3 DNA follows: TGTGCCAGCAGTCCTTCGACAGAGAACTACGAGCAGTACTTC. Its translation is CASSPSTENYEQYF.

This clone was counted a few times. V and J are TRBV18 and TRBJ1-5; TRBD1 agrees at 9 bases. The ends lost 6 bases at V and 13 bases at J; junction bases unmatched: 7. CDR1 is KGHSH, CDR2 LQKENI, per germline. The CDR3 sequence is 12 residues long. The CDR3 DNA is TGTGCCAGCTCCCTACAGGGGGCCCGGCAGCATTTT. Amino acid sequence: CASSLQGARQHF.

This sequence joins TRBV28 and TRBJ1-2; D not certain. Germline values: CDR1 MDHEN, CDR2 SYDVKM. The CDR3 has 14 amino acids. Deletions cut 6 bases from V and 2 bases from J, with 13 bases between. The CDR3 region has the DNA TGTGCCAGCAGACAAGTGGGCAGCAACTATGGCTACACCTTC. Amino acids: CASRQVGSNYGYTF.